One sample yielded the 10 T cell receptor beta chains listed below, sequenced in a study of blood T cell repertoires in COVID-19 (TCRdb year 2020). The library was generated by the immunoSEQ multiplex PCR assay. Sourced from immuneACCESS, this table was stored by TCRdb with only in-frame sequences that have V and J called. A share of the clones is absent; for the studies checked, an unresolved V gene accounts for under half, and the remainder has no known explanation. This sample comprises some 97,000 clones, approximately 83% of them detected only once. The ten largest account for roughly 2.6% of the sample. Sequencing was done on a sample of PBMCs or T cells enriched from blood (not recorded which). The source of these receptors is a woman aged 50 to 65 who had recovered from COVID-19.

V usage is TRBV11-2 and J usage is TRBJ1-5, with D perhaps matching TRBD1 (6 bases). Trimming cost V 0 bases and J 7 bases, with 13 bases left between them. Germline assignment: CDR1 SGHAT and CDR2 FQNNGV. The CDR3 runs to 15 residues. Here the CDR3 reads CASSLDGGEGQPQHF. CDR3 DNA: TGTGCCAGCAGCTTAGATGGGGGCGAGGGCCAGCCCCAGCATTTT.

This chain joins TRBV6-5 and TRBJ2-5; TRBD1 matches at 7 bases. From germline, CDR1 is MNHEY and CDR2 SVGAGI. Unmatched junction bases numbered 12, after V lost 10 bases and J lost 4 bases. The CDR3 loop spans 14 amino acids. The chain's CDR3 is CATPGEGGRETQYF. In DNA form, the CDR3 reads TGTGCCACCCCCGGGGAAGGGGGCCGAGAGACCCAGTACTTC.

The CDR3 loop is CASSAGRGIWEQYF. CDR3 nucleotide sequence: TGTGCCAGCAGCGCCGGCAGGGGAATTTGGGAGCAGTACTTC. This chain joins TRBV7-2 and TRBJ2-7; D is possibly TRBD1 (6 bases). Germline-derived CDR1 and CDR2 are SGHTA and FQGNSA. The CDR3 is made up of 14 amino acids. V lost 5 bases, J lost 7 bases, and 18 bases lay in between.

The V and J genes are TRBV20-1 and TRBJ2-1; no definite D call. The CDR3 contains 10 residues. The V and J ends lost 7 bases and 5 bases respectively, with 6 bases between them. Germline CDR1 and CDR2: DFQATT and SNEGSKA (reference sequence). Written as DNA, the CDR3 is TGCAGTGGCCTAGACAATGAGCAGTTCTTC. Amino acids: CSGLDNEQFF.

This sequence joins TRBV5-1 and TRBJ2-7, with TRBD2 identical over 10 bases. Looked up from germline, CDR1 is SGHRS and CDR2 is YFSETQ. CDR3 size: 15 residues. Losses at the gene ends were 3 bases for V and 3 bases for J; bases not matched to a gene: 6. This CDR3 is CASSSSSGGSYEQYF. The CDR3 bases are TGCGCCAGCAGCTCTTCTAGCGGGGGAAGCTACGAGCAGTACTTC.

This chain uses TRBV28 with TRBJ2-2; the D gene is possibly TRBD2 (6 bases). Trimming shortened V by 3 bases and J by 6 bases, and 8 bases separated the two germline ends. Germline CDR1 MDHEN, CDR2 SYDVKM. The CDR3 sequence is 13 residues long. CDR3 in amino acids: CASSFPGAGELFF. In DNA form, the CDR3 reads TGTGCCAGCAGTTTCCCGGGGGCCGGGGAGCTGTTTTTT. Together with reference TRBV28 and TRBJ2-2, the CDR3 gives the full variable domain: DVKVTQSSRYLVKRTGEKVFLECVQDMDHENMFWYRQDPGLGLRLIYFSYDVKMKEKGDIPEGYSVSREKKERFSLILESASTNQTSMYLCASSFPGAGELFFGEGSRLTVL.

This clone was counted only a few times. The chain couples TRBV7-9 to TRBJ1-5; 10 bases line up with TRBD1. V trimming: 5 bases; J trimming: 4 bases; junction bases outside the gene matches: 5. This CDR3 contains 15 residues. Germline lookup yields CDR1 SEHNR and CDR2 FQNEAQ (reference sequence). The CDR3 protein is CASSRGTGENQPQHF. The DNA for the CDR3 is TGTGCCAGCAGCCGTGGGACAGGGGAAAATCAGCCCCAGCATTTT.

In its sample, this clone was seen once. V and J are TRBV6-5 and TRBJ1-1; the D gene is possibly TRBD1 (5 bases). From germline, CDR1 is MNHEY and CDR2 SVGAGI. This CDR3 is 12 amino acids long. V was shortened by 4 bases and J by 10 bases, with 13 bases between the two germline ends. CDR3 in DNA: TGTGCCAGCAGTTCCCCCGGGACTCGAGCTTTCTTT. Its translation: CASSSPGTRAFF.

This chain uses TRBV27 with TRBJ2-1; TRBD1 aligns across 7 bases. Unmatched junction bases numbered 5, after V lost 3 bases and J lost 0 bases. CDR3 length: 16 amino acids. The V gene's germline CDR1 is MNHEY and CDR2 SMNVEV (reference sequence). DNA for the CDR3: TGTGCCAGCAGTTTTGAGAGGACAGGCTCCTACAATGAGCAGTTCTTC. Its protein is CASSFERTGSYNEQFF.

The chain recombines TRBV5-1 with TRBJ2-7; 10 bases are a match to TRBD2. The CDR3 loop spans 15 amino acids. Trimming removed 3 bases from V and 3 bases from J; junction bases left unmatched: 6. From germline, CDR1 is SGHRS and CDR2 YFSETQ. CDR3 nucleotides: TGCGCCAGCAGCTCCTCTAGCGGGGGTTACTACGAGCAGTACTTC. It yields the protein CASSSSSGGYYEQYF. Full variable domain (missing parts from reference TRBV5-1 and TRBJ2-7): KAGVTQTPRYLIKTRGQQVTLSCSPISGHRSVSWYQQTPGQGLQFLFEYFSETQRNKGNFPGRFSGRQFSNSRSEMNVSTLELGDSALYLCASSSSSGGYYEQYFGPGTRLTVT.